Listed below are T cell receptor beta chains from one sample, sequenced in a study of T cell repertoires in cytomegalovirus infection. In TCRdb, the reads were re-called with MiXCR into one record per CDR3 protein. The sample gives about 300,000 distinct CDR3 sequences, about 25% of which show up once; around 14% is in the top ten. Sequencing was done on a sample of PBMCs. All receptors derive from a human donor in good health (CMV status not recorded). Some clones in this sample may be carry-over from other donors' samples. Both conserved end residues are part of each CDR3. Fields, in order: V gene, D gene, J gene, clone size, CDR3 DNA, CDR3 protein. The D gene is left open where the match is weak. Part of the rows lack a size; the others show once, few, many or a class for expanded clones.

V gene: TRBV11-2
D gene: NA
J gene: TRBJ2-7
clone size: few
CDR3 DNA: TGTGCCAGCAGCTACCCGGGACCGGTGCAGTACTTC
CDR3 protein: CASSYPGPVQYF

V gene: TRBV4-1
D gene: TRBD1
J gene: TRBJ2-7
clone size: NA
CDR3 DNA: TGCGCCAGCAGCCCTTATACCGGGACAGTCTCCTACGAGCAGTACTTC
CDR3 protein: CASSPYTGTVSYEQYF

V gene: TRBV27
D gene: NA
J gene: TRBJ1-1
clone size: many
CDR3 DNA: TGTGCCAGCAGTGCCTCCCGGGCGCGTCGAGCTTTCTTT
CDR3 protein: CASSASRARRAFF

V gene: TRBV28
D gene: NA
J gene: TRBJ1-4
clone size: many
CDR3 DNA: TGTGCCAGCAGTCCCGGGGAGGAAGGTTGGGGATATGAAAAACTGTTTTTT
CDR3 protein: CASSPGEEGWGYEKLFF

V gene: TRBV7-2
D gene: NA
J gene: TRBJ1-1
clone size: many
CDR3 DNA: TGTGCCAGCAGCTTAGCTGTGGGGGGGGTTGAAGCTTTCTTT
CDR3 protein: CASSLAVGGVEAFF

V gene: TRBV12-3/TRBV12-4
D gene: TRBD1
J gene: TRBJ1-5
clone size: NA
CDR3 DNA: TGTGCCAGCAGGACCGGGACAGGGGCGGTGGGGCCCCAGCATTTT
CDR3 protein: CASRTGTGAVGPQHF

V gene: TRBV7-2
D gene: TRBD1
J gene: TRBJ2-1
clone size: many
CDR3 DNA: TGTGCCAGCAGCCAGGACAGGGGGGGCTACAATGAGCAGTTCTTC
CDR3 protein: CASSQDRGGYNEQFF

V gene: TRBV4-1
D gene: NA
J gene: TRBJ1-1
clone size: NA
CDR3 DNA: TGCGCCAGCAGCCAAGATACGGGCACTGAAGCTTTCTTT
CDR3 protein: CASSQDTGTEAFF

V gene: TRBV28
D gene: NA
J gene: TRBJ2-2
clone size: few
CDR3 DNA: TGTGCCAGCCGGAACAGAGGAGAGTTTCCCGGGGAGCTGTTTTTT
CDR3 protein: CASRNRGEFPGELFF

V gene: TRBV12-3/TRBV12-4
D gene: TRBD1
J gene: TRBJ2-3
clone size: NA
CDR3 DNA: TGTGCCAGCAGGCCCACAGGGGGCTGGGCAGATACGCAGTATTTT
CDR3 protein: CASRPTGGWADTQYF

V gene: TRBV18
D gene: NA
J gene: TRBJ1-5
clone size: NA
CDR3 DNA: TGTGCCAGCTCCCCAGTAGAATTCAATCAGCCCCAGCATTTT
CDR3 protein: CASSPVEFNQPQHF